This paragraph reports one TCR beta chain. The CDR3 sequence is 14 residues long. Germline values: CDR1 MDHEN, CDR2 SYDVKM. Losses at the gene ends were 7 bases for V and 4 bases for J; bases not matched to a gene: 7. The assay was immunoSEQ multiplex PCR, and TCRdb's table has in-frame clones only and misses some. The sample yields tens of thousands of clones, 82% seen once. The sample comes from a study of blood T cell repertoires in COVID-19. This chain links TRBV28 with TRBJ1-2, with 9 bases identical to TRBD1. The sequence came from a human donor with acute or convalescent COVID-19. The donor label of this sample is uncertain. The specimen sequenced was peripheral blood. The CDR3 region is CASIDRGIFYGYTF. DNA for the CDR3: TGTGCCAGCATTGACAGGGGGATATTCTATGGCTACACCTTC.